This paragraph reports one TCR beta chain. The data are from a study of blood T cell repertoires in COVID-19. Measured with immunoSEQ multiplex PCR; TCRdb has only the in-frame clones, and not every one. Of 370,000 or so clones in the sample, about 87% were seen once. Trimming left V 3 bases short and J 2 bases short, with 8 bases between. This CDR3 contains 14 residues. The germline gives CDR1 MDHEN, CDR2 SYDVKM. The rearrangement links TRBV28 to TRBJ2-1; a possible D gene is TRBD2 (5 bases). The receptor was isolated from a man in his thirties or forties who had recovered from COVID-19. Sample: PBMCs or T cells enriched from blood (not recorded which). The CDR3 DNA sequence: TGTGCCAGCAGTTTTCGGGGTACCTACAATGAGCAGTTCTTC. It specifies CASSFRGTYNEQFF. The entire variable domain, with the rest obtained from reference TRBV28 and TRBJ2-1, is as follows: DVKVTQSSRYLVKRTGEKVFLECVQDMDHENMFWYRQDPGLGLRLIYFSYDVKMKEKGDIPEGYSVSREKKERFSLILESASTNQTSMYLCASSFRGTYNEQFFGPGTRLTVL.